A single sample gave rise to the 13 T cell receptor beta chains below, sequenced in a study of T-cell memory formation after mild COVID-19. TCRdb re-called the 5' RACE reads with MiXCR, one entry per CDR3 protein. The sample includes 470,000 or so distinct CDR3 sequences, 20% of them seen just once. Material for sequencing was PBMCs or a T cell subset sorted from them (not recorded which). Source of these receptors: an adult woman who had mild COVID-19 (a few samples of this study predate the infection). Cell type and time point are not known.

The V and J genes are TRBV7-9 and TRBJ2-7; 12 nucleotides align to TRBD2. V shed 4 bases and J 6 bases; nucleotides not matched to a gene: 19. Germline V gene lookup returns CDR1 SEHNR and CDR2 FQNEAQ (reference sequence). The CDR3 covers 19 residues. As DNA, the CDR3 is TGTGCCAGCAGCTACCCCGTCGGCAGGGCGACTAGCGGGAGTAGCGAGCAGTACTTC. Translated: CASSYPVGRATSGSSEQYF.

There are a few counts of this clonotype. The rearrangement uses TRBV27 and TRBJ1-5; TRBD1 might be the D (5 bases). The CDR3 extends over 15 amino acids. The germline CDR1 and CDR2 sequences are MNHEY and SMNVEV (reference sequence). With 5 bases removed from V and 3 bases from J, the gap between germline ends came to 14 bases. The CDR3 DNA sequence: TGTGCCAGCAGTCCCCTAGGGGTAGACAATCAGCCCCAGCATTTT. It yields the protein CASSPLGVDNQPQHF.

This clonotype was counted only a few times. The CDR3 nucleotides are TGTGCCAGCAGCAAAACGGGGGTTGAGACCCAGTACTTC. Its protein product is CASSKTGVETQYF. The chain couples TRBV7-6 to TRBJ2-5; D is possibly TRBD2 (6 bases). Germline-derived CDR1 and CDR2 are SGHVS and FNYEAQ. The CDR3 is 13 residues long. V was pared by 5 bases and J by 5 bases, with 12 bases between. Full variable domain (missing parts from reference TRBV7-6 and TRBJ2-5): GAGVSQSPRYKVTKRGQDVALRCDPISGHVSLYWYRQALGQGPEFLTYFNYEAQQDKSGLPNDRFSAERPEGSISTLTIQRTEQRDSAMYRCASSKTGVETQYFGPGTRLLVL.

The chain has TRBV30 and TRBJ1-1, with D perhaps TRBD1 (5 bases). Germline-derived CDR1 and CDR2 are GTSNPN and SVGIG (reference sequence). The V end was cut by 5 bases, the J end by 7 bases, with 20 bases between. CDR3 length: 14 residues. The CDR3 protein is CAWVRSGPKSEAFF. The CDR3 DNA is TGTGCCTGGGTACGGTCGGGGCCCAAGAGTGAAGCTTTCTTT. Together with reference TRBV30 and TRBJ1-1, the CDR3 gives the full variable domain: SQTIHQWPATLVQPVGSPLSLECTVEGTSNPNLYWYRQAAGRGLQLLFYSVGIGQISSEVPQNLSASRPQDRQFILSSKKLLLSDSGFYLCAWVRSGPKSEAFFGQGTRLTVV.

The sample holds a few counts of this clonotype. This sequence joins TRBV7-3 and TRBJ1-1; TRBD1 matches 9 bases. Trimming took 6 bases from V and 6 from J; bases not matched to a gene: 8. Germline-derived CDR1 and CDR2 are SGHTA and FQGTGA. The CDR3 sequence is 14 residues long. CDR3 in amino acids: CASRSTGGIAEAFF. Written as DNA, the CDR3 is TGTGCCAGCAGATCCACAGGGGGCATCGCTGAAGCTTTCTTT. Drawing the rest from reference TRBV7-3 and TRBJ1-1, the complete variable domain is GAGVSQTPSNKVTEKGKYVELRCDPISGHTALYWYRQSLGQGPEFLIYFQGTGAADDSGLPNDRFFAVRPEGSVSTLKIQRTERGDSAVYLCASRSTGGIAEAFFGQGTRLTVV.

In this sample, this clonotype turned up a few times. The chain joins TRBV5-1 to TRBJ1-3; D perhaps matches TRBD1 (6 bases). The CDR3 sequence is 18 residues long. Trimming removed 4 bases at V and 0 bases at J, with 20 bases between. Germline CDR1 reads SGHRS; CDR2 reads YFSETQ. The CDR3 sequence is CASSDQTGTRSSGNTIYF. The CDR3 DNA sequence: TGCGCCAGCAGCGACCAGACCGGGACAAGATCCTCTGGAAACACCATATATTTT.

This chain connects TRBV7-9 to TRBJ1-5, with 8 bases identical to TRBD1. J lost 6 bases, V lost 4 bases, and 8 bases had no gene match. The germline gives CDR1 SEHNR, CDR2 FQNEAQ (reference sequence). This CDR3 comprises 15 residues. The CDR3 is CASSSFGQGPQPQHF. The DNA of the CDR3 is TGTGCCAGCAGCTCTTTCGGACAGGGACCTCAGCCCCAGCATTTT.

This clonotype showed up just a few times. This rearrangement joins TRBV19 to TRBJ1-2, with TRBD1 matching over 8 bases. With V trimmed by 8 bases and J by 5 bases, 4 bases remained unmatched. The germline gives CDR1 LNHDA, CDR2 SQIVND (reference sequence). The CDR3 extends over 12 amino acids. CDR3 sequence reads: CASSTGEYGYTF. The DNA of the CDR3 is TGTGCCAGTTCGACAGGGGAATATGGCTACACCTTC.

A note on this clonotype: A read error may account for a junction end that differs from germline. The V gene is TRBV7-2, the J gene TRBJ1-6, with 8 bases fitting TRBD1. Germline V CDR1 and CDR2: SGHTA, FQGNSA. The CDR3 is made up of 16 amino acids. CDR3: CASSFDLTGGNSPIHF. The CDR3 nucleotides are TGTGCCAGCAGCTTTGATCTTACAGGGGGTAATTCACCCATCCACTTT. Combining the CDR3 with reference TRBV7-2 and TRBJ1-6 gives the whole variable domain GAGVSQSPSNKVTEKGKDVELRCDPISGHTALYWYRQSLGQGLEFLIYFQGNSAPDKSGLPSDRFSAERTGGSVSTLTIQRTQQEDSAVYLCASSFDLTGGNSPIHFGNGTRLTVT.

There are a few counts of this clonotype. The chain couples TRBV24-1 to TRBJ1-1, with no clear D. V was trimmed by 4 bases and J by 3 bases, leaving 8 bases between them. Per germline, CDR1 KGHDR and CDR2 SFDVKD. The CDR3 runs to 13 residues. The CDR3 DNA reads TGTGCCACCAGTGACTTCAGGTACACTGAAGCTTTCTTT. Amino acids: CATSDFRYTEAFF.

Only a few counts were recorded for this clonotype. This chain joins TRBV12-3 or TRBV12-4 and TRBJ1-5, with 10 nucleotides matching TRBD1. This CDR3 is 14 amino acids long. The V gene end was trimmed by 4 bases and the J gene end by 4 bases; junction bases not matched to a gene: 1. The CDR3 sequence is CASSSDRGNQPQHF. DNA of the CDR3: TGTGCCAGCAGTTCGGACAGGGGGAATCAGCCCCAGCATTTT.

This clonotype was seen a handful of times. This chain links TRBV12-3 or TRBV12-4 with TRBJ1-1; D gene ambiguous. Trimming shortened V by 1 base and J by 2 bases, and 14 bases separated the two germline ends. This CDR3 is built from 16 residues. The chain's CDR3 is CASSLVRWAGNTEAFF. The CDR3 DNA reads TGTGCCAGCAGTTTAGTACGATGGGCAGGAAACACTGAAGCTTTCTTT.

This chain connects TRBV6-5 to TRBJ2-5, with D uncertain. With 8 bases removed from V and 3 bases from J, the gap between germline ends came to 16 bases. CDR1 and CDR2 from the germline V gene are MNHEY and SVGAGI. The CDR3 covers 14 residues. CDR3 DNA: TGTGCCAGCGTCGGGTCTGGGATAGAAGAGACCCAGTACTTC. The encoded protein is CASVGSGIEETQYF.